The next 11 T cell receptor beta chains were all read from a single sample in a study of blood T cell repertoires in COVID-19 (dated by TCRdb to about 2020). Library preparation employed the immunoSEQ multiplex PCR assay. Held by TCRdb, this immuneACCESS table contains in-frame sequences only and omits some clones. Under half of the omission traces to an unresolved V gene where checked; the cause of the rest is unknown. Counted in this sample were about 75,000 clones; approximately 85% of them appeared once. Clones ranked in the top ten supply about 5.4% of the sample. Sequencing was carried out using peripheral blood. Every receptor here comes from a woman aged 80 or older with active or convalescent COVID-19.

V is TRBV7-9 and J is TRBJ1-1; 9 bases match TRBD1. Losses at the gene ends were 1 base for V and 12 bases for J; bases not matched to a gene: 6. CDR3 size: 13 residues. Germline-derived CDR1 and CDR2 are SEHNR and FQNEAQ (reference sequence). The CDR3, as DNA: TGTGCCAGCAGCTTAGTCGGGACAGGGCTAACTTTCTTT. This sequence encodes CASSLVGTGLTFF.

The chain joins TRBV19 to TRBJ1-5; maybe TRBD1 (6 bases). V shed 7 bases and J shed 2 bases, with 12 bases lying between them. Germline V gives CDR1 LNHDA, CDR2 SQIVND (reference sequence). The CDR3 runs 14 residues. CDR3 residues: CASNVGGRNQPQHF. The CDR3 bases are TGTGCCAGTAATGTAGGGGGTCGCAATCAGCCCCAGCATTTT.

CDR3: CAISESTYGLYEQYF. The CDR3 region has the DNA TGTGCCATCAGTGAGTCGACGTATGGACTGTACGAGCAGTACTTC. The chain recombines TRBV10-3 with TRBJ2-7; the D gene is possibly TRBD2 (5 bases). The V end lost 0 bases, the J end lost 4 bases, and 13 bases lay between the germline ends. CDR3 size: 15 residues. Germline-derived CDR1 and CDR2 are ENHRY and SYGVKD.

This chain links TRBV18 with TRBJ2-7, with 8 bases aligning to TRBD1. V lost 5 bases and J lost 2; bases outside the gene matches: 8. This CDR3 contains 15 residues. Looked up from germline, CDR1 is KGHSH and CDR2 is LQKENI. CDR3 region: CASSSPGTGAYEQYF. The CDR3 bases are TGTGCCAGCTCATCCCCCGGGACAGGCGCCTACGAGCAGTACTTC.

V gene TRBV6-2 or TRBV6-3 combines with J gene TRBJ2-5, with D perhaps matching TRBD2 (7 bases). Germline V CDR1 and CDR2: MNHEY, SVGEGT. Trimming removed 5 bases from V and 3 bases from J, with 25 bases in between. The CDR3 is made up of 18 amino acids. The CDR3 sequence: CASSTAPLGRGRKETQYF. The CDR3 bases are TGTGCCAGCAGTACAGCCCCTTTGGGGCGGGGGCGAAAAGAGACCCAGTACTTC.

The chain employs TRBV24-1 and TRBJ1-3; D is possibly TRBD1 (5 bases). The germline V and J ends were trimmed by 8 bases and 1 base, with 26 bases remaining between them. Germline CDR1 and CDR2: KGHDR and SFDVKD. The CDR3 covers 19 residues. CDR3 in DNA: TGTGCCACCACGAATTATAACAGTCCCGGACATCAATCTGGAAACACCATATATTTT. As protein: CATTNYNSPGHQSGNTIYF.

The chain couples TRBV29-1 to TRBJ1-4; D possibly corresponds to TRBD1 (5 bases). Looked up from germline, CDR1 is SQVTM and CDR2 is ANQGSEA. The CDR3 consists of 14 residues. Trimming removed 4 bases at V and 0 bases at J, with 9 bases between. CDR3 in amino acids: CSVVRVATNEKLFF. The DNA of the CDR3 is TGCAGCGTTGTCAGGGTTGCAACTAATGAAAAACTGTTTTTT.

The chain carries TRBV7-2 and TRBJ2-7, with a possible D match to TRBD1 (6 bases). Trimming removed 6 bases from V and 1 base from J, with 13 bases in between. Germline V lookup: CDR1 SGHTA, CDR2 FQGNSA. This CDR3 has 14 amino acids. CDR3 protein: CASRVQGTSYEQYF. CDR3 nucleotides: TGTGCCAGCAGGGTCCAGGGGACGTCCTACGAGCAGTACTTC.

This rearrangement joins TRBV19 to TRBJ2-4; 9 nucleotides match TRBD2. V dropped 8 bases and J dropped 5; count of bases not matched to a gene: 13. The germline V gene has CDR1 LNHDA and CDR2 SQIVND (reference sequence). The CDR3 consists of 16 residues. CDR3 protein: CASSIGGGRAENIQYF. The CDR3 DNA follows: TGTGCCAGTTCAATAGGAGGCGGGAGGGCCGAAAACATTCAGTACTTC.

The J gene is TRBJ2-1, the V gene TRBV15; D call uncertain. Between the trimmed V and J ends, which lost 3 bases and 5 bases, there was a span of 8 bases. The CDR3 spans 13 residues. The germline CDR1 and CDR2 sequences are LNHNV and YYDKDF (reference sequence). CDR3 nucleotide sequence: TGTGCCACCAGCAGCAACAGAGACAATGAGCAGTTCTTC. It is translated as CATSSNRDNEQFF.

The chain uses TRBV9 and TRBJ2-1; TRBD2 aligns across 8 bases. The CDR3 is 14 amino acids. V lost 3 bases and J lost 4; bases outside the gene matches: 3. Per the germline V gene, CDR1 is SGDLS and CDR2 is YYNGEE. CDR3 sequence: CASSGLAGYNEQFF. The DNA of the CDR3 is TGTGCCAGCAGCGGGCTAGCGGGTTACAATGAGCAGTTCTTC.